The rows below give T cell receptor beta chains drawn from one sample of a study of blood T cell repertoires in COVID-19. The protocol was immunoSEQ multiplex PCR, while the TCRdb copy is restricted to in-frame clones and leaves out a portion. The sample comprises about 110,000 clones, 72% of which are singletons, and approximately 8% rests with the top ten. The material sequenced was peripheral blood. The receptors were sampled from a woman aged 55-69 years with acute or convalescent COVID-19. Each CDR3 is given without its conserved first and last residue. A D gene is named only where the DNA matches it firmly.

>TRBV2|TRBJ2-5|NA|9
ASSLKETQY
>TRBV5-4|TRBJ1-1|NA|13
ASSSPDVGGTEAF
>TRBV9|TRBJ1-6|TRBD1|13
ASSVGGTGGSPLH
>TRBV2|TRBJ1-4|NA|14
ASSERDTGTNEKLF
>TRBV15|TRBJ1-4|NA|13
ATSRDMGRLTGLF
>TRBV28|TRBJ1-6|TRBD1|12
ASSTGQVESPLH
>TRBV14|TRBJ2-3|TRBD1|15
ASSRQTRTGRTDTQY
>TRBV4-3|TRBJ1-3|TRBD1|13
ASSRDRVSGNTIY
>TRBV11-2|TRBJ1-3|TRBD1|14
ASGRTLQGEENTIY
>TRBV5-1|TRBJ2-7|NA|12
ASSLEQATYEQY
>TRBV10-2|TRBJ1-3|TRBD1|12
ASSEQGAGNTIY
>TRBV6-1|TRBJ1-3|TRBD1|13
ASSDPGQGRNTIY
>TRBV5-1|TRBJ2-7|TRBD1|13
ASSPMGQGAYEQY
>TRBV3-1/TRBV3-2|TRBJ1-1|NA|12
ASSQDPGDTEAF
>TRBV2|TRBJ1-2|TRBD1|12
ASRPGQGIYGYT
>TRBV14|TRBJ1-3|NA|12
ASSQEGRGNTIY
>TRBV6-5|TRBJ1-2|NA|12
ASSYKGANYGYT
>TRBV12-5|TRBJ1-5|NA|11
ASGLGPVQPQH
>TRBV3-1/TRBV3-2|TRBJ1-2|NA|11
ASSLQGYYGYT
>TRBV18|TRBJ2-1|NA|12
ASSPPQGNNEQF
>TRBV15|TRBJ1-1|TRBD1|14
ATSRGRTPGQQKAF
>TRBV5-1|TRBJ2-7|NA|11
ASSLEGRVWQY
>TRBV7-2|TRBJ1-2|TRBD1|14
ASSLQTGVLDYGYT
>TRBV7-9|TRBJ1-3|TRBD1|15
ASSLGQGLYSGNTIY
>TRBV5-5|TRBJ1-2|TRBD1|10
ASSFDRDGYT
>TRBV3-1/TRBV3-2|TRBJ2-1|TRBD2|17
ASSQAGTSGGSEYNEQF
>TRBV15|TRBJ1-5|NA|11
ATSSYPGQPQH
>TRBV6-5|TRBJ1-2|NA|13
ASSPQPSGGEGYT
>TRBV12-5|TRBJ1-1|TRBD1|12
ASGLGQWGTEAF
>TRBV27|TRBJ1-2|NA|11
ASSLSRGLGYT
>TRBV2|TRBJ2-5|NA|8
ASRAKTQY
>TRBV29-1|TRBJ2-1|NA|11
SVVGQGIDEQF
>TRBV5-1|TRBJ2-2|NA|13
ASSLGRAGTGELF
>TRBV5-4|TRBJ1-4|NA|16
ASSLGVIDQGGNEKLF
>TRBV7-9|TRBJ2-3|NA|12
ASSLDTNTDTQY
>TRBV6-1|TRBJ1-2|TRBD1|13
ASSEEWGQGYGYT
>TRBV4-2|TRBJ2-1|TRBD2|14
ASSPERSGGYNEQF
>TRBV19|TRBJ1-2|TRBD1|12
ASSIPTGNYGYT
>TRBV25-1|TRBJ2-3|NA|12
ASSYVGGTDTQY
>TRBV18|TRBJ1-5|TRBD1|17
ASSPRRRDRSYSNQPQH
>TRBV5-6|TRBJ2-3|NA|12
ASSFFGLEDTQY